A single sample gave rise to the 19 T cell receptor beta chains below, sequenced in a study of cytomegalovirus exposure and HLA in healthy donors. PCR involved 60 Vbeta and 13 Jbeta primers. Profiling relied on immunoSEQ multiplex PCR, and the TCRdb table lists in-frame clones only, not all of them. The sample includes about 130,000 clones, around 80% of them seen just once. Sequencing was performed on PBMCs. Receptors were obtained from a man in his forties in good health and CMV-seropositive.

V and J are TRBV4-1 and TRBJ1-4; TRBD1 agrees at 7 bases. From germline, CDR1 is MGHRA and CDR2 YSYEKL. This CDR3 region has 16 residues. The V segment lost 4 bases and the J segment 5 bases; nucleotides outside the gene matches: 10. CDR3: CASSRLPGQRNEKLFF. In nucleotides, the CDR3 is TGCGCCAGCAGCCGGCTACCGGGACAGAGAAATGAAAAACTGTTTTTT.

The genes are TRBV6-6 and TRBJ1-1; 9 bases are a match to TRBD1. With 5 bases clipped from V and 6 bases from J, the junction kept 7 bases outside the gene matches. There are 14 residues in the CDR3. The germline V gene encodes CDR1 MNHNY and CDR2 SVGAGI (reference sequence). CDR3 region: CASSTGQGVSEAFF. CDR3 DNA sequence: TGTGCCAGCAGTACGGGACAGGGTGTATCTGAAGCTTTCTTT.

The chain combines TRBV28 with TRBJ2-7; 9 bases are shared with TRBD2. Germline values: CDR1 MDHEN, CDR2 SYDVKM. This CDR3 has 16 residues. Trimming at V came to 5 bases and at J to 2 bases, leaving 10 bases not matched to a gene. This chain's CDR3 is CASSPLGAGGAYEQYF. CDR3 nucleotide sequence: TGTGCCAGCAGTCCGCTCGGCGCGGGAGGGGCCTACGAGCAGTACTTC.

The table lists this clone with a few counts. The chain combines TRBV13 with TRBJ2-7; 10 nucleotides line up with TRBD2. The length of the CDR3 is 13 residues. The V gene's germline CDR1 is PRHDT and CDR2 FYEKMQ (reference sequence). Trimming cost V 7 bases and J 5 bases; bases outside gene matches: 5. CDR3 DNA sequence: TGTGCCAGCACTAGCGGGAGAACTCACGAGCAGTACTTC. Residues: CASTSGRTHEQYF.

V is TRBV9 and J is TRBJ2-1; D is uncertain. Germline V CDR1 and CDR2: SGDLS, YYNGEE. CDR3 length: 13 amino acids. V gave up 3 bases and J gave up 3 bases, with 7 bases separating them. CDR3 region: CASSGYSYNEQFF. In nucleotides, the CDR3 is TGTGCCAGCAGCGGCTATAGCTACAATGAGCAGTTCTTC.

This chain links TRBV19 with TRBJ1-6; maybe TRBD1 (6 bases). The V and J ends lost 3 bases and 9 bases respectively, with 15 bases between them. CDR1 and CDR2 (germline): LNHDA, SQIVND (reference sequence). CDR3 length: 15 amino acids. CDR3 amino acids: CASSMNQGSGSPLHF. CDR3 bases: TGTGCCAGTAGTATGAATCAGGGGAGCGGTTCACCCCTCCACTTT.

J is TRBJ1-1 and V is TRBV6-1, with a tentative D call TRBD1 (6 bases). This CDR3 contains 13 residues. Trimming removed 4 bases from V and 10 bases from J, with 16 bases in between. Germline CDR1 MNHNS, CDR2 SASEGT. CDR3 residues: CASSGPGAGGAFF. Written as DNA, the CDR3 is TGTGCCAGCAGTGGACCAGGGGCGGGAGGAGCTTTCTTT.

This chain uses TRBV15 with TRBJ2-5; tentatively, D is TRBD2 (5 bases). CDR1 is LNHNV, CDR2 YYDKDF, per germline (reference sequence). The V end lost 0 bases, the J end lost 5 bases, and 7 bases lay between the germline ends. The CDR3 consists of 13 residues. This chain's CDR3 is CATSREGVETQYF. CDR3 coding DNA: TGTGCCACCAGCAGAGAGGGAGTTGAGACCCAGTACTTC.

The chain combines TRBV28 with TRBJ1-1; a possible D gene is TRBD1 (6 bases). The CDR3 runs 15 residues. Germline V gene sequence: CDR1 MDHEN, CDR2 SYDVKM. Deletions cut 2 bases from V and 3 bases from J, with 13 bases between. This CDR3 is CASSLGGRGDTEAFF. CDR3 DNA sequence: TGTGCCAGCAGTTTAGGGGGCAGGGGTGACACTGAAGCTTTCTTT.

The J gene is TRBJ2-7, the V gene TRBV9; the match to TRBD2 covers 7 bases. The ends lost 4 bases at V and 0 bases at J; junction bases unmatched: 7. The CDR3 sequence is 15 residues long. The germline CDR1 and CDR2 sequences are SGDLS and YYNGEE. This CDR3 is CASSPRRGSSYEQYF. The DNA for the CDR3 is TGTGCCAGCAGCCCTCGGCGCGGGAGCTCCTACGAGCAGTACTTC. Supplemented by reference TRBV9 and TRBJ2-7, the full variable domain reads DSGVTQTPKHLITATGQRVTLRCSPRSGDLSVYWYQQSLDQGLQFLIQYYNGEERAKGNILERFSAQQFPDLHSELNLSSLELGDSALYFCASSPRRGSSYEQYFGPGTRLTVT.

V is TRBV6-1 and J is TRBJ2-7, with D hard to call. In germline, CDR1 is MNHNS, CDR2 SASEGT. The V end was cut by 6 bases, the J end by 2 bases, with 8 bases between. CDR3 size: 12 residues. The CDR3 reads CASRASAYEQYF. The CDR3 nucleotides are TGTGCCAGCAGAGCCAGCGCCTACGAGCAGTACTTC.

V gene TRBV12-2 combines with J gene TRBJ1-1. TRBV12-2 corresponds to a pseudogene. This CDR3 spans 16 amino acids. DNA of the CDR3: TGTGCAAGTCCCAGGTCGGGGGGGCAGGGGGACACTGAAGCTTTCTTT. Translation: CASPRSGGQGDTEAFF.

This clone has just a few counts. The V call is TRBV9, the J call TRBJ1-1, with a possible D match to TRBD1 (5 bases). V was clipped by 0 bases and J by 0 bases, with 6 bases between them. This CDR3 contains 14 residues. CDR1 is SGDLS and CDR2 is YYNGEE in the germline V gene. The CDR3 here is CASSVAGVNTEAFF. CDR3 DNA: TGTGCCAGCAGCGTAGCGGGGGTGAACACTGAAGCTTTCTTT.

The V gene is TRBV6-5, the J gene TRBJ2-7; 10 bases align to TRBD1. In germline, CDR1 is MNHEY, CDR2 SVGAGI. The CDR3 is 14 amino acids. With V trimmed by 2 bases and J by 2 bases, 0 bases remained unmatched. CDR3 residues: CASSYGTGAYEQYF. For the CDR3, the DNA is TGTGCCAGCAGTTACGGGACAGGGGCCTACGAGCAGTACTTC.

This chain links TRBV28 with TRBJ1-1, with D tentatively TRBD1 (6 bases). V was cut by 2 bases and J by 1 base, with 23 bases left in between. This CDR3 contains 19 residues. Per germline, CDR1 MDHEN and CDR2 SYDVKM. For the CDR3, the DNA is TGTGCCAGCAGTTTAGGCCGAACCCAACAGGGCTGGGGGAACACTGAAGCTTTCTTT. Protein sequence: CASSLGRTQQGWGNTEAFF.

The rearrangement uses TRBV7-3 and TRBJ2-3; possibly TRBD1 for D (6 bases). V lost 5 bases and J lost 1, with 16 bases in between. The CDR3 runs to 16 residues. Germline lookup yields CDR1 SGHTA and CDR2 FQGTGA. The CDR3 here is CASSLDSDHRTDTQYF. For the CDR3, the DNA is TGTGCCAGCAGCCTGGACAGTGACCATCGCACAGATACGCAGTATTTT.

The chain couples TRBV7-9 to TRBJ1-5; the D is unclear. This CDR3 contains 14 residues. Germline CDR1 and CDR2: SEHNR and FQNEAQ (reference sequence). V lost 1 base to trimming and J lost 3 bases, with 7 bases between them. The CDR3 bases are TGTGCCAGCAGCTTAGGAGGCGTCAATCAGCCCCAGCATTTT. Residues: CASSLGGVNQPQHF.

The chain links TRBV5-1 to TRBJ1-5; no clear D. Looked up from germline, CDR1 is SGHRS and CDR2 is YFSETQ. The V end lost 5 bases, the J end lost 9 bases, and 21 bases lay between the germline ends. There are 15 residues in the CDR3. CDR3 region: CASSQDGPPEGPQHF. The CDR3 nucleotides read TGCGCCAGCAGTCAGGACGGTCCCCCCGAGGGGCCCCAGCATTTT.

The rearrangement links TRBV6-1 to TRBJ1-1; a weak D match, TRBD1 (5 bases). The CDR3 sequence is 14 residues long. The germline V and J ends were trimmed by 4 bases and 0 bases, with 9 bases remaining between them. Germline lookup yields CDR1 MNHNS and CDR2 SASEGT. CDR3: CASSGRGVNTEAFF. Here the CDR3 DNA reads TGTGCCAGCAGTGGTCGGGGGGTGAACACTGAAGCTTTCTTT.